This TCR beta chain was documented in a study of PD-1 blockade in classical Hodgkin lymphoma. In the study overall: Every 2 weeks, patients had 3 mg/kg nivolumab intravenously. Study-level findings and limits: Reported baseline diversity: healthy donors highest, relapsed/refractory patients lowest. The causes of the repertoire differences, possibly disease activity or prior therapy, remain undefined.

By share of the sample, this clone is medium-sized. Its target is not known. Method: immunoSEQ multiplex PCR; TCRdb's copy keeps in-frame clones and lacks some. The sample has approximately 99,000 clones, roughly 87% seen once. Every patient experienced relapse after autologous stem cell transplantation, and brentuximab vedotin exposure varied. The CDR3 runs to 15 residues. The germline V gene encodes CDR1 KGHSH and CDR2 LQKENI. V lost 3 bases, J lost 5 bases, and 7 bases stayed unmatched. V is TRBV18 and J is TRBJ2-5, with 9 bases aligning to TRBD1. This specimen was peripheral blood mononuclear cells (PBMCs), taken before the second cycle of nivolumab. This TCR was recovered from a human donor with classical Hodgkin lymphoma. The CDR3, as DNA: TGTGCCAGCTCACCGGGACAGGGAAGTTGGGAGACCCAGTACTTC. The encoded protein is CASSPGQGSWETQYF. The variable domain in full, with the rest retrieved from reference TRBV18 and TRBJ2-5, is NAGVMQNPRHLVRRRGQEARLRCSPMKGHSHVYWYRQLPEEGLKFMVYLQKENIIDESGMPKERFSAEFPKEGPSILRIQQVVRGDSAAYFCASSPGQGSWETQYFGPGTRLLVL.